This T cell receptor (beta chain) was retrieved from a study of blood T cell repertoires in COVID-19. The wider study: Acute-phase and convalescent COVID-19 samples originated in the United States, Italy and Spain. Nucleic acid was either cDNA or gDNA, and it came from T cells, B-cell-depleted T cells, or PBMCs.

CDR1 and CDR2 from the germline V gene are SQVTM and ANQGSEA. V gave up 6 bases and J gave up 4 bases; unmatched junction bases: 5. The CDR3 covers 14 residues. Authors' methods: Amplification of reference gene primers was used by the study to estimate nucleated cell counts. TCRdb's table, derived via immunoSEQ multiplex PCR, lists solely in-frame clones and lacks some. The D gene and trimming were derived from the DNA, and the V and J assignments and clone size from that table. The data show 200,000 to 300,000 clones, roughly 88% seen once. What was sequenced was peripheral blood. The clonotype comes from an elderly man with acute or convalescent COVID-19. The chain uses TRBV29-1 and TRBJ2-2; 10 bases line up with TRBD1. As DNA, the CDR3 is TGCAGCGTGACGGGACAGGGGAGCACCGGGGAGCTGTTTTTT. The encoded protein is CSVTGQGSTGELFF.